This entry features one T cell receptor (beta chain) sequence. Its antigen is as yet unknown. These data belong to a study of identical twins. Healthy Caucasians were all of the donors. TCRdb re-derived calls from the 5' RACE reads in MiXCR, one entry per CDR3 protein. The sample lists 500,000 to 550,000 distinct CDR3 sequences, around 22% occurring once. V was clipped by 7 bases and J by 0 bases; unmatched bases: 7. The CDR3 consists of 15 residues. Germline CDR1 MNHNS, CDR2 SASEGT. Study-level findings and limits: Insertions ran lower in abundant cord blood beta clonotypes, though not in memory repertoires.

The data were also submitted as part of a second study, on yellow fever vaccine responses in identical twins.

V and J are TRBV6-1 and TRBJ2-7, with 9 nucleotides matching TRBD1. The clonotype originates from a woman under 30 in good health. Sequences were obtained from CD4+ T cells sorted from blood. Here the CDR3 reads CASKSPGQGSYEQYF. The CDR3 DNA is TGTGCCAGCAAATCCCCGGGACAGGGCTCCTACGAGCAGTACTTC.